The entry below gives a single TCR beta chain sequence along with its context. Its antigen is still unknown. There are no base qualities to consult, and no much larger clone falls within one base. TCR CDR3 regions were amplified from genomic DNA by multiplex PCR using the deep immunoSEQ assay. For each cell subset, the extracted genomic DNA was distributed evenly across all wells of several immunoSEQ 96-well plates, and each plate served as one replicate. Each replicate PCR for sorted subsets received roughly 200 ng genomic DNA, equal to roughly 29,000 T cell genomes. Purified libraries were measured with a Qubit 3.0 fluorometer, size-checked on a Bioanalyzer 2100, and measured again with the KAPA Library Quantification kit. Every immunoSEQ 96-well plate was sequenced on a dedicated single-read 150-cycle Illumina NextSeq 550 flow cell. Under the source paper's analysis protocol: Because only junctional sequences without quality scores were contained in the immunoSEQ output, filtering matching that applied to full-length reads could not be performed. To assign V/J genes and CDR3, sequences were annotated using PyIR, a Python wrapper for IgBLAST v1.9, with IMGT germline references. Any read was removed if the V/J assignment was weak (E-value above 1e-6), the CDR3 was missing, or the read contained stop codons, out-of-frame junctions, or ambiguous translated residues. A V3J clonotype was defined by an identical inferred V gene, J gene, and CDR3 amino acid sequence. The percentage overlap between two repertoires was calculated by dividing the number of shared unique clonotypes by the size of the smaller repertoire. Richness of each repertoire was evaluated using RTK rarefaction, the Chao1 estimator, and Recon v2.1 estimates of unobserved clonotypes. Generation probabilities were computed with OLGA for all TCRbeta clonotypes obtained by the gDNA method from a handful of donors. TCRdb's version of the immuneACCESS table is confined to in-frame rearrangements and falls short of the full clone set. An unresolved V gene accounts for under half of the shortfall where checked; the remainder is of unknown origin. That table furnishes V, J and clone size, whereas the DNA furnished D and trimming. For this sample there are under 850,000 clones; nearly 95% appear just once. Together, the top ten hold 24% of the sample.

The data originate from a study of shared clonotypes between healthy human individuals (dated by TCRdb to 2018 to 2021). Some background on the complete study: The cohort included three men and two women between 18 and 49 years of age. Per donor, three plates each were used for CD4 naive and CD4 memory, two for CD8 naive, and one for CD8 memory. To estimate repertoire size and how much clonotype sharing occurs between individuals, the study deeply sequenced the blood TCR repertoires of five healthy adults. To increase sequencing depth and limit assay-specific biases, TCR repertoire library preparation and sequencing were carried out by different laboratories using diverse techniques. Each donor's leukapheresis produced roughly between roughly 0.85 and 10 billion PBMCs.

From the cysteine through the phenylalanine, the CDR3 covers 14 amino acids. CDR3 DNA only is kept here, 42 bases in frame from base 1. The CDR1 and CDR2 encoded by the germline V gene (reference sequence) are MNHEY and SMNVEV. V is cut back by 5 bases and J by 2 bases, with 6 bases in the junction unmatched. For the CD8 naive samples, CD45RO-negative cells were positively selected for CCR7, yielding a CD45RA+CCR7+ population from which TemRA cells were excluded. The donors were healthy, HIV-negative adults with no recently reported acute infections or vaccinations. Only Caucasian adults living in Nashville, Tennessee, USA were represented among the donors. After blood collection by leukapheresis, PBMCs were isolated using Ficoll-Histopaque density gradient centrifugation and then cryopreserved in the vapor phase of liquid nitrogen. Purity and quantity of every magnetically sorted T cell population were checked by analytical flow cytometry. Genomic DNA was isolated from every sorted fraction and measured by UV absorbance on a Nanodrop 2000c.

What the work shows at the level of the full study, not this receptor alone: Compared with non-shared clonotypes, clonotypes shared by all four sorted-subset donors had higher generation probabilities. Because the study included a small number of donors, the genetic and exposure-history diversity represented was limited. Incomplete sequencing was indicated by rarefaction of sorted-subset datasets, despite the large sequencing depth. Sampling was limited to blood, and TCR repertoires in tissue likely differ from TCR repertoires in blood. Estimated clonotype richness was generally larger for naive than for memory subsets. Pairwise subsampling led to the expectation that sequencing depth would affect the degree of clonotype sharing among donors. When several donors were compared, the shared fraction of clonotypes was around 5% for naive CD4, more than 3% for naive CD8, about 2.4% for memory CD4, and around 0.37% for memory CD8.

The specimen was naive CD8+ T cells sorted from blood. Per the publication, the cell subset or site label means: CD45RA+CCR7+. Recombination linked TRBV27 to TRBJ2-7, with 7 central nucleotides matching TRBD1. This TCR derives from a man aged 25 to 45 in good health. The base sequence is TGTGCCAGCAGTAGCTACAGGGGCACCTACGAGCAGTACTTC. It translates to CASSSYRGTYEQYF.